This paragraph covers one TCR beta chain sequence. These data originate in a study of blood T cell repertoires in COVID-19. The wider study: T cells, B-cell-depleted T cells, or PBMCs provided the cDNA or gDNA that served as material.

The CDR3 extends over 15 amino acids. V was clipped by 1 base and J by 7 bases, with 14 bases between them. Per germline, CDR1 SGHTA and CDR2 FQGNSA. Profiling relied on immunoSEQ multiplex PCR, and the TCRdb table lists in-frame clones only, not all of them. The sample includes roughly 52,000 clones, approximately 85% of them seen just once. Input material: peripheral blood. This rearrangement joins TRBV7-2 to TRBJ2-1; tentatively, D is TRBD2 (7 bases). This TCR derives from a human donor in a cohort sampled during active COVID-19. DNA of the CDR3: TGTGCCAGCAGCTTAGGTGGTGGGAGGGGGAATGAGCAGTTCTTC. Protein: CASSLGGGRGNEQFF.